Listed below are T cell receptor beta chains from one sample, sequenced in a study of cytomegalovirus exposure and HLA in healthy donors. Some clones are missing from TCRdb's copy, which holds only in-frame ones; the method was immunoSEQ multiplex PCR. Among roughly 350,000 clones listed, 70% to 90% were seen once. The sample was PBMCs. The receptors stem from a woman younger than 30 in good health and CMV-seronegative. The CDR3 runs from the conserved cysteine through the conserved F or W. D genes are given only for firm matches. Only part of the rows carry a size: once, few, many, or a class if the clone is expanded.

size,D,V,J,CDR3,DNA
NA,NA,TRBV9,TRBJ2-3,CASSVDQASTDTQYF,TGTGCCAGCAGCGTAGATCAGGCCAGCACAGATACGCAGTATTTT
NA,NA,TRBV29-1,TRBJ2-1,CSVEGRASHEQFF,TGCAGCGTTGAAGGGCGGGCTAGCCATGAGCAGTTCTTC
NA,TRBD2,TRBV7-6,TRBJ2-1,CASSPGLAGKSYNEQFF,TGTGCCAGCAGCCCAGGACTAGCGGGGAAATCCTACAATGAGCAGTTCTTC
few,NA,TRBV5-1,TRBJ2-7,CASSTGPEQYF,TGCGCCAGCAGCACAGGCCCCGAGCAGTACTTC
NA,NA,TRBV28,TRBJ2-5,CASSLGTGTPWETQYF,TGTGCCAGCAGTTTAGGGACCGGGACTCCCTGGGAGACCCAGTACTTC
NA,TRBD2,TRBV4-1,TRBJ2-1,CASSQKSSGGPYNEQFF,TGCGCCAGCAGCCAAAAGTCTAGCGGGGGGCCCTACAATGAGCAGTTCTTC
NA,NA,TRBV28,TRBJ1-5,CASSLAQQDQPQHF,TGTGCCAGCAGTTTGGCACAGCAAGATCAGCCCCAGCATTTT
NA,TRBD2,TRBV10-3,TRBJ2-1,CATWASGSNEQFF,TGTGCCACCTGGGCTAGCGGGAGTAATGAGCAGTTCTTC
NA,NA,TRBV7-2,TRBJ1-4,CASSEAGQLFF,TGTGCCAGCAGCGAAGCAGGGCAACTGTTTTTT
few,TRBD2,TRBV5-4,TRBJ2-5,CASSSEQGAGGETQYF,TGTGCCAGCAGCTCGGAGCAGGGAGCGGGAGGGGAGACCCAGTACTTC
NA,NA,TRBV7-3,TRBJ1-2,CASSPNDSPRGYTF,TGTGCCAGCAGCCCTAACGACAGTCCGCGGGGCTACACCTTC
NA,TRBD1,TRBV25-1,TRBJ2-4,CASSNAGGLNIQYF,TGTGCCAGCAGTAATGCAGGGGGCTTGAACATTCAGTACTTC
NA,TRBD1,TRBV7-2,TRBJ1-2,CASSHRQGAGYGYTF,TGTGCCAGCAGCCACCGACAGGGGGCTGGTTATGGCTACACCTTC
few,NA,TRBV6-6,TRBJ1-1,CASSYSGRTEAFF,TGTGCCAGCAGTTACTCAGGGAGGACTGAAGCTTTCTTT
NA,NA,TRBV2,TRBJ1-1,CASSVVGPTEAFF,TGTGCCAGCAGTGTTGTCGGTCCCACTGAAGCTTTCTTT
NA,TRBD1,TRBV12-5,TRBJ1-1,CASGWRTGNSGTEAFF,TGTGCTAGTGGTTGGAGGACAGGGAACTCGGGCACTGAAGCTTTCTTT
NA,TRBD2,TRBV7-3,TRBJ2-7,CASSPGLPPYEQYF,TGTGCCAGCAGCCCGGGACTACCGCCCTACGAGCAGTACTTC
NA,NA,TRBV2,TRBJ1-4,CASSEGYRANNEKLFF,TGTGCCAGCAGTGAAGGGTACAGGGCCAACAATGAAAAACTGTTTTTT
NA,NA,TRBV28,TRBJ1-4,CASSFGGNGEKLFF,TGTGCCAGCAGTTTCGGGGGGAATGGTGAAAAACTGTTTTTT
once,NA,TRBV5-1,TRBJ1-4,CASSPGQGREKLFF,TGCGCCAGCAGCCCCGGGCAGGGGCGGGAAAAACTGTTTTTT
NA,NA,TRBV9,TRBJ1-2,CASSASDRNYGYTF,TGTGCCAGCAGCGCTTCGGACAGAAACTATGGCTACACCTTC
NA,TRBD1,TRBV7-3,TRBJ1-1,CASSSGQGVTEAFF,TGTGCCAGCAGCTCGGGACAGGGGGTCACTGAAGCTTTCTTT
NA,NA,TRBV13,TRBJ1-4,CASSSAGESEKLFF,TGTGCCAGCAGCTCCGCCGGTGAATCTGAAAAACTGTTTTTT
once,NA,TRBV15,TRBJ2-2,CATSREGGRSYDTGELFF,TGTGCCACCAGCAGAGAGGGTGGGAGGTCCTATGACACCGGGGAGCTGTTTTTT
NA,TRBD2,TRBV25-1,TRBJ2-2,CASSPGLAETGELFF,TGTGCCAGCAGTCCTGGACTAGCGGAGACCGGGGAGCTGTTTTTT
NA,TRBD1,TRBV25-1,TRBJ2-1,CASSAYGQADNEQFF,TGTGCCAGCAGTGCATACGGACAGGCGGACAATGAGCAGTTCTTC
NA,NA,TRBV30,TRBJ2-5,CAWSFRGGETQYF,TGTGCCTGGAGCTTTAGGGGTGGGGAGACCCAGTACTTC
NA,NA,TRBV7-2,TRBJ1-2,CASSLGGVRGRGYTF,TGTGCCAGCAGCCTTGGAGGCGTTCGAGGTAGAGGCTACACCTTC
NA,NA,TRBV7-9,TRBJ1-1,CASSFDGGENTEAFF,TGTGCCAGCAGCTTTGACGGCGGGGAGAACACTGAAGCTTTCTTT
NA,NA,TRBV4-3,TRBJ1-5,CASSQTGEEPQHF,TGCGCCAGCAGCCAAACGGGAGAAGAGCCCCAGCATTTT
NA,NA,TRBV6-5,TRBJ2-2,CASSYGPNTGELFF,TGTGCCAGCAGTTACGGGCCGAACACCGGGGAGCTGTTTTTT